Presented here are 32 T cell receptor beta chains from one specimen sequenced in a study of blood T cell repertoires in COVID-19. The data were produced by immunoSEQ multiplex PCR, yet TCRdb's version contains in-frame clones alone and is incomplete. The data show under 300,000 clones, more than 70% seen once. The sequenced material came from PBMCs or T cells enriched from blood (not recorded which). The origin of the receptors is a woman aged 60 to 75 in a cohort exposed to, infected with or recovered from COVID-19 (not recorded which).

This sequence joins TRBV3-1 (or the pseudogene TRBV3-2) and TRBJ2-2, with 13 bases matching TRBD2. This CDR3 region has 18 residues. Germline-derived CDR1 and CDR2 are LGHDT and YNNKEL (reference sequence). The V gene end was trimmed by 3 bases and the J gene end by 4 bases; junction bases not matched to a gene: 8. The CDR3 loop reads CASSHGTGLAGATGELFF. The DNA of the CDR3 is TGTGCCAGCAGCCATGGGACAGGACTAGCGGGAGCCACCGGGGAGCTGTTTTTT.

For the CDR3, the DNA is TGTGCCAGCAGCTTGGACCCGGGACTAGCGGGACCCTACAATGAGCAGTTCTTC. Translated, it gives CASSLDPGLAGPYNEQFF. V gene TRBV5-5 combines with J gene TRBJ2-1; 13 bases match TRBD2. The ends lost 0 bases at V and 2 bases at J; junction bases unmatched: 5. Germline V gene data show CDR1 as SGHKS and CDR2 as YYEKEE (reference sequence). This CDR3 has 18 amino acids.

The rearrangement links TRBV9 to TRBJ2-7; D is perhaps TRBD1 (6 bases). Germline V lookup: CDR1 SGDLS, CDR2 YYNGEE. Between the trimmed V and J ends, which lost 0 bases and 2 bases, there was a span of 12 bases. The CDR3 totals 15 residues. The CDR3 sequence is CASSVGTGKTYEQYF. The CDR3 coding sequence is TGTGCCAGCAGCGTAGGTACAGGGAAAACCTACGAGCAGTACTTC. Variable domain in full (rest from reference TRBV9 and TRBJ2-7): DSGVTQTPKHLITATGQRVTLRCSPRSGDLSVYWYQQSLDQGLQFLIQYYNGEERAKGNILERFSAQQFPDLHSELNLSSLELGDSALYFCASSVGTGKTYEQYFGPGTRLTVT.

The chain has TRBV30 and TRBJ2-1, with 16 bases aligning to TRBD2. With 4 bases clipped from V and 1 base from J, the junction kept 10 bases outside the gene matches. There are 19 residues in the CDR3. The germline V gene has CDR1 GTSNPN and CDR2 SVGIG (reference sequence). Written as DNA, the CDR3 is TGTGCCTGGACCCCGGGGACTAGCGGGAGGGCCAGGTCCTACAATGAGCAGTTCTTC. This translates into CAWTPGTSGRARSYNEQFF.

This clone occurred a few times. This chain links TRBV1 with TRBJ2-1; the table's D call of TRBD2 was not tested on the DNA. TRBV1 is a recognized pseudogene. This CDR3 region has 16 residues. CDR3 DNA: TGCACCAGCAGCCAACCACTAGCGGGAGTACCCAATGAGCAGTTCTTC. This gives the protein CTSSQPLAGVPNEQFF.

The chain uses TRBV14 and TRBJ1-2; 8 bases map to TRBD1. From germline, CDR1 is SGHDN and CDR2 FVKESK. The CDR3 length is 13 residues. The V segment lost 4 bases and the J segment 4 bases; nucleotides outside the gene matches: 2. The CDR3 coding sequence is TGTGCCAGCAGCCCAACAGGGGGCTATGGCTACACCTTC. This gives the protein CASSPTGGYGYTF.

This clone was seen a single time. The chain recombines TRBV12-3 or TRBV12-4 with TRBJ1-5; no reliable D call. The V end was cut by 5 bases, the J end by 7 bases, with 6 bases between. This CDR3 comprises 11 residues. CDR3 sequence (DNA): TGTGCCAGCAGTCTAAAGCAGCCCCAGCATTTT. Translated: CASSLKQPQHF.

The chain is built from TRBV5-1 and TRBJ2-3; D is uncertain. CDR1 is SGHRS and CDR2 is YFSETQ in the germline V gene. This CDR3 has 13 residues. Trimming stripped 3 bases from V and 0 bases from J, with 5 bases between. CDR3 sequence: CASSSSSTDTQYF. CDR3 nucleotides: TGCGCCAGCAGCTCTAGTAGCACAGATACGCAGTATTTT.

This chain joins TRBV2 and TRBJ2-1, with 9 bases lining up with TRBD2. Germline CDR1 reads SNHLY; CDR2 reads FYNNEI. The trim removed 8 bases at V and 3 bases at J, leaving 20 bases unmatched. The CDR3 has 19 residues. Here the CDR3 reads CASHQDNPGASGVYNEQFF. The CDR3 nucleotides are TGTGCCAGCCACCAAGACAATCCGGGGGCTAGCGGGGTCTACAATGAGCAGTTCTTC.

This clone was detected only once. The V call is TRBV6-5, the J call TRBJ2-7; 7 bases align to TRBD2. The germline CDR1 and CDR2 sequences are MNHEY and SVGAGI. The CDR3 length is 12 residues. Germline trimming cut 8 bases from V and 3 bases from J; bases unmatched to any gene: 4. The chain's CDR3 is CASGTTIYEQYF. The DNA for the CDR3 is TGTGCCAGCGGGACTACAATCTACGAGCAGTACTTC.

The J gene is TRBJ2-1, the V gene TRBV30; D may be TRBD2 (5 bases). The V end was cut by 0 bases, the J end by 8 bases, with 11 bases between. Germline-derived CDR1 and CDR2 are GTSNPN and SVGIG (reference sequence). CDR3 length: 13 residues. CDR3 loop: CAWSVKGSDEQFF. In DNA form, the CDR3 reads TGTGCCTGGAGTGTAAAAGGGAGCGATGAGCAGTTCTTC.

The chain has TRBV9 and TRBJ2-3; 11 bases agree with TRBD2. This CDR3 region has 18 residues. The ends lost 0 bases at V and 0 bases at J; junction bases unmatched: 6. The V gene's germline CDR1 is SGDLS and CDR2 YYNGEE. In nucleotides, the CDR3 is TGTGCCAGCAGCGTAGCGGGGGGACTAGCGGCTAGCACAGATACGCAGTATTTT. Encoded protein: CASSVAGGLAASTDTQYF.

A few counts support this clone. The chain uses TRBV6-5 and TRBJ1-2; TRBD1 is a possible D gene (5 bases). The germline V gene encodes CDR1 MNHEY and CDR2 SVGAGI. This CDR3 region has 14 residues. The V end lost 3 bases, the J end lost 1 base, and 9 bases lay between the germline ends. The CDR3 here is CASSYDSRNYGYTF. DNA of the CDR3: TGTGCCAGCAGTTATGACAGCCGTAACTATGGCTACACCTTC.

The genes are TRBV28 and TRBJ1-2, with a weak D call TRBD1 (6 bases). V shed 4 bases and J shed 4 bases, with 16 bases lying between them. Germline V gives CDR1 MDHEN, CDR2 SYDVKM. This CDR3 is built from 15 residues. The CDR3 sequence: CASSSAGGGSYGYTF. CDR3 in DNA: TGTGCCAGCAGTTCCGCGGGAGGGGGTTCCTATGGCTACACCTTC.

The chain links TRBV3-1 (or the pseudogene TRBV3-2) to TRBJ1-3; possible D gene TRBD1, 6 bases. The germline V gene has CDR1 LGHDT and CDR2 YNNKEL (reference sequence). V was pared by 1 base and J by 0 bases, with 13 bases between. The CDR3 consists of 17 residues. CDR3: CASSQGFWTASGNTIYF. For the CDR3, the DNA is TGTGCCAGCAGCCAAGGCTTTTGGACAGCCTCTGGAAACACCATATATTTT.

The chain joins TRBV6-5 to TRBJ1-5, with 8 bases that match TRBD1. Trimming cost V 0 bases and J 2 bases; bases outside gene matches: 3. The CDR3 has 16 residues. Germline V gene lookup returns CDR1 MNHEY and CDR2 SVGAGI. The CDR3 DNA is TGTGCCAGCAGTTACTCGCTGGGACAGGGCAATCAGCCCCAGCATTTT. It yields the protein CASSYSLGQGNQPQHF.

This clone has only one observation. CDR3 sequence: CASSPGQGVLNEQFF. The CDR3 DNA is TGTGCCAGCTCACCCGGACAGGGTGTGCTCAATGAGCAGTTCTTC. V gene TRBV18 combines with J gene TRBJ2-1; 8 bases agree with TRBD1. The CDR3 is 15 residues long. Looked up from germline, CDR1 is KGHSH and CDR2 is LQKENI. The junction had 7 bases not matched to a gene; V was cut back by 3 bases and J by 6 bases.

The J gene is TRBJ1-2, the V gene TRBV25-1; D remains ambiguous. Per the germline V gene, CDR1 is MGHDK and CDR2 is SYGVNS. V lost 4 bases and J lost 0, with 9 bases in between. This CDR3 spans 14 amino acids. CDR3 bases: TGTGCCAGCAGTGTGGGCATGTCTAACTATGGCTACACCTTC. It specifies CASSVGMSNYGYTF.

J is TRBJ1-2 and V is TRBV3-1 (or the pseudogene TRBV3-2), with 10 bases lining up with TRBD1. V dropped 4 bases and J dropped 4; count of bases not matched to a gene: 6. The CDR3 contains 15 residues. The V gene's germline CDR1 is LGHDT and CDR2 YNNKEL (reference sequence). In DNA, the CDR3 is TGTGCCAGCAGCCTCTCCGGGACAGGGGCCTATGGCTACACCTTC. Protein sequence: CASSLSGTGAYGYTF.

This chain uses TRBV18 with TRBJ1-2; possible D gene TRBD1, 6 bases. Germline V gene data show CDR1 as KGHSH and CDR2 as LQKENI. The CDR3 has 15 amino acids. Trimming left V 2 bases short and J 8 bases short, with 18 bases between. In DNA form, the CDR3 reads TGTGCCAGCTCACCAGGCAGGGGTATTTTGGAAGGCTACACCTTC. Its protein is CASSPGRGILEGYTF.

The chain combines TRBV18 with TRBJ2-7; 9 nucleotides line up with TRBD2. V lost 6 bases to trimming and J lost 4 bases; unmatched junction nucleotides: 7. Germline-derived CDR1 and CDR2 are KGHSH and LQKENI. This CDR3 region has 14 residues. CDR3 nucleotide sequence: TGTGCCAGCTCGGCGGGGGGGCCCGGGTACGAGCAGTACTTC. This codes for CASSAGGPGYEQYF.

The V gene is TRBV7-6, the J gene TRBJ2-5; 7 bases line up with TRBD1. The V gene's germline CDR1 is SGHVS and CDR2 FNYEAQ. This CDR3 has 18 amino acids. V dropped 1 base and J dropped 5; count of bases not matched to a gene: 16. Here the CDR3 reads CASSLEVLRGREVETQYF. CDR3 DNA sequence: TGTGCCAGCAGCTTAGAGGTTTTGAGGGGGCGCGAAGTGGAGACCCAGTACTTC. Variable domain in full (rest from reference TRBV7-6 and TRBJ2-5): GAGVSQSPRYKVTKRGQDVALRCDPISGHVSLYWYRQALGQGPEFLTYFNYEAQQDKSGLPNDRFSAERPEGSISTLTIQRTEQRDSAMYRCASSLEVLRGREVETQYFGPGTRLLVL.

The CDR3: CATSRDIGGKLFF. CDR3 nucleotide sequence: TGTGCCACCAGCAGGGATATAGGGGGAAAACTGTTTTTT. This chain joins TRBV15 and TRBJ1-4, with D perhaps matching TRBD1 (6 bases). This CDR3 spans 13 amino acids. Germline assignment: CDR1 LNHNV and CDR2 YYDKDF (reference sequence). Trimming shortened V by 3 bases and J by 10 bases, and 12 bases separated the two germline ends.

The chain recombines TRBV27 with TRBJ1-3; 7 nucleotides line up with TRBD1. This CDR3 is 13 amino acids long. Germline V gene lookup returns CDR1 MNHEY and CDR2 SMNVEV (reference sequence). J lost 4 bases, V lost 5 bases, and 2 bases had no gene match. CDR3 nucleotides: TGTGCCAGCAGTCGGGACAGAGGAAACACCATATATTTT. Translated: CASSRDRGNTIYF.

This clone came up a few times. One end of the junction is discordant with germline, which a read error may explain. The chain links TRBV7-2 to TRBJ1-1; unclear D gene. Germline V gene data show CDR1 as SGHTA and CDR2 as FQGNSA. The CDR3 is 18 amino acids. As DNA, the CDR3 is TGTGCCAGCAGTTTAGTCGGAGGGAGTGGGTTTGGAGACACTGAAGCTTTCTTT. Translated: CASSLVGGSGFGDTEAFF. Complete variable domain (other parts from reference TRBV7-2 and TRBJ1-1): GAGVSQSPSNKVTEKGKDVELRCDPISGHTALYWYRQSLGQGLEFLIYFQGNSAPDKSGLPSDRFSAERTGGSVSTLTIQRTQQEDSAVYLCASSLVGGSGFGDTEAFFGQGTRLTVV.

V usage is TRBV28 and J usage is TRBJ1-3; D is perhaps TRBD1 (6 bases). V was shortened by 5 bases and J by 0 bases, with 11 bases between the two germline ends. CDR3 length: 15 amino acids. Germline lookup yields CDR1 MDHEN and CDR2 SYDVKM. The CDR3 is CASSASDSSGNTIYF. CDR3 DNA: TGTGCCAGCAGTGCCTCGGACAGCTCTGGAAACACCATATATTTT.

J is TRBJ2-1 and V is TRBV24-1, with D hard to call. This CDR3 comprises 14 residues. Trimming took 1 base from V and 2 from J, leaving 5 bases between them. The germline V gene encodes CDR1 KGHDR and CDR2 SFDVKD. Written as DNA, the CDR3 is TGTGCCACCAGTGATTTTTTCGCCTACAATGAGCAGTTCTTC. Residues: CATSDFFAYNEQFF.

V gene TRBV19 combines with J gene TRBJ1-5; D is undetermined. The CDR3 sequence is 11 residues long. Trimming took off 7 bases at V and 7 bases at J, with 8 bases between the two ends. In germline, CDR1 is LNHDA, CDR2 SQIVND (reference sequence). DNA of the CDR3: TGTGCCAGTACCACAGAACAGCCCCAGCATTTT. It yields the protein CASTTEQPQHF.

The chain recombines TRBV9 with TRBJ2-3; TRBD1 aligns across 7 bases. CDR1 SGDLS and CDR2 YYNGEE come from the germline V gene. This CDR3 is 13 amino acids long. V trimming: 6 bases; J trimming: 4 bases; junction bases outside the gene matches: 5. CDR3 sequence reads: CASNQGVPDTQYF. CDR3 coding DNA: TGTGCCAGCAATCAGGGGGTACCAGATACGCAGTATTTT.

The rearrangement links TRBV7-8 to TRBJ1-6; D is ambiguous. This CDR3 is built from 14 residues. V lost 3 bases to trimming and J lost 10 bases, with 13 bases between them. The germline CDR1 and CDR2 sequences are SGHVS and FQNEAQ. The CDR3 spells CASSLKGEGSPLHF. The DNA for the CDR3 is TGTGCCAGCAGCTTGAAGGGAGAGGGATCACCCCTCCACTTT.

The chain is built from TRBV5-6 and TRBJ1-6; unclear D gene. Trimming shortened V by 4 bases and J by 6 bases, and 11 bases separated the two germline ends. Germline loops: CDR1 SGHDT, CDR2 YYEEEE. The CDR3 sequence is 14 residues long. CDR3 amino acids: CASSPGLSNSPLHF. CDR3 DNA: TGTGCCAGCAGCCCCGGACTGAGTAATTCACCCCTCCACTTT.

The DNA for the CDR3 is TGTGCCAGCAGCTTCTTGGGCTTTTCGAACACTGAAGCTTTCTTT. It is translated as CASSFLGFSNTEAFF. The rearrangement links TRBV7-2 to TRBJ1-1; D call uncertain. Trimming removed 3 bases at V and 1 base at J, with 12 bases between. The CDR3 is made up of 15 amino acids. The germline CDR1 and CDR2 sequences are SGHTA and FQGNSA.